These T cell receptor beta chains were read from a single sample in a study of technical replicates of blood from several donors. Method: immunoSEQ multiplex PCR; TCRdb's copy keeps in-frame clones and lacks some. The sample has some 79,000 clones; under 95% are singletons. Sequenced sample: T cells isolated from PBMCs. These receptors were obtained from a human donor in good health. The CDR3 runs from the conserved cysteine through the conserved F or W. The order of the fields is D gene, clone size, V gene, J gene, CDR3 DNA, CDR3 protein. A D gene is named only where the DNA matches it firmly. Clone size, where shown, is once, few, many, or a class for clones that have expanded.

D: .; size: once; V: TRBV6-6; J: TRBJ2-2; DNA: TGTGCCAGCAGCCTAATAGCTGGCACCGGGGAGCTGTTTTTT; CDR3: CASSLIAGTGELFF
D: TRBD2; size: .; V: TRBV7-9; J: TRBJ2-5; DNA: TGTGCCGCACATAGCGCGGGAGGAGAGACCCAGTACTTC; CDR3: CAAHSAGGETQYF
D: .; size: .; V: TRBV15; J: TRBJ2-1; DNA: TGTGCCACCAGCAGAACCGACAGTAGTGAGCAGTTCTTC; CDR3: CATSRTDSSEQFF
D: .; size: few; V: TRBV12-5; J: TRBJ1-1; DNA: TGTGCTAGTGGTCCCTCTCGACAGAACACTGAAGCTTTCTTT; CDR3: CASGPSRQNTEAFF
D: .; size: .; V: TRBV25-1; J: TRBJ2-7; DNA: TGTGCCAGCAGTGGAGGGCACACCTACGAGCAGTACTTC; CDR3: CASSGGHTYEQYF
D: .; size: .; V: TRBV5-1; J: TRBJ1-2; DNA: TGCGCCAGCAGCTTGGTAGGACAACCTAACTATGGCTACACCTTC; CDR3: CASSLVGQPNYGYTF
D: .; size: once; V: TRBV2; J: TRBJ2-4; DNA: TGTGCCAGCAGTGTGCAGGGGAGCATTCAGTACTTC; CDR3: CASSVQGSIQYF
D: .; size: .; V: TRBV19; J: TRBJ2-3; DNA: TGTGCCAGTAGTATTAGTAGCATGGATACGCAGTATTTT; CDR3: CASSISSMDTQYF
D: .; size: .; V: TRBV15; J: TRBJ2-2; DNA: TGTGCCACCAGCAACAATCTGGGCATCGGGGAGCTGTTTTTT; CDR3: CATSNNLGIGELFF
D: .; size: .; V: TRBV28; J: TRBJ1-4; DNA: TGTGCCAGCAGTTTCCGAAACTCTAATGAAAAACTGTTTTTT; CDR3: CASSFRNSNEKLFF
D: TRBD1; size: .; V: TRBV7-9; J: TRBJ1-4; DNA: TGTGCCAGCAGCTTATGGAGGGGGCTTAGAACTAATGAAAAACTGTTTTTT; CDR3: CASSLWRGLRTNEKLFF
D: TRBD1; size: .; V: TRBV2; J: TRBJ2-7; DNA: TGTGCCAGCAGTAGACAGGGGGCGTACGAGCAGTACTTC; CDR3: CASSRQGAYEQYF
D: TRBD2; size: .; V: TRBV10-2; J: TRBJ2-7; DNA: TGCGCCAGTTCAGCGGGAGCCTACGAGCAGTACTTC; CDR3: CASSAGAYEQYF
D: .; size: .; V: TRBV5-1; J: TRBJ2-5; DNA: TGCGCCAGCAGCTTGGCGGGGGTCCAAGAGACCCAGTACTTC; CDR3: CASSLAGVQETQYF
D: .; size: .; V: TRBV18; J: TRBJ1-1; DNA: TGTGCCAGCTCATGGGAGGAGCTTAACACTGAAGCTTTCTTT; CDR3: CASSWEELNTEAFF
D: TRBD2; size: .; V: TRBV9; J: TRBJ2-5; DNA: TGTGCCAGCAGCGTTGGCCGGGGGGTACAAGAGACCCAGTACTTC; CDR3: CASSVGRGVQETQYF
D: .; size: .; V: TRBV30; J: TRBJ2-3; DNA: TGTGCCTGGAGTGTTAAGGGGAGCACAGATACGCAGTATTTT; CDR3: CAWSVKGSTDTQYF
D: .; size: .; V: TRBV6-5; J: TRBJ2-2; DNA: TGTGCCAGCAGATGGGGTGGGGAGGGGGAGCTGTTTTTT; CDR3: CASRWGGEGELFF
D: .; size: .; V: TRBV4-1; J: TRBJ1-6; DNA: TGCGCCAGCAGCCAAGATACGGGGAGCTCCTATAATTCACCCCTCCACTTT; CDR3: CASSQDTGSSYNSPLHF
D: TRBD2; size: once; V: TRBV9; J: TRBJ2-2; DNA: TGTGCCAGCAGCGCCCTCGGGGGGACTAGCGTCCCCGGGGAGCTGTTTTTT; CDR3: CASSALGGTSVPGELFF
D: .; size: .; V: TRBV30; J: TRBJ1-1; DNA: TGTGCCTGGACAGGTGATAACACTGAAGCTTTCTTT; CDR3: CAWTGDNTEAFF
D: .; size: .; V: TRBV7-8; J: TRBJ1-2; DNA: TGTGCCAGCAGCTGGACAGTCGACTATGGCTACACCTTC; CDR3: CASSWTVDYGYTF
D: TRBD1; size: .; V: TRBV5-6; J: TRBJ2-7; DNA: TGTGCCAGCAGCAAGACAGGGGTAACCTACGAGCAGTACTTC; CDR3: CASSKTGVTYEQYF
D: TRBD1; size: .; V: TRBV30; J: TRBJ1-2; DNA: TGTGCCTGGAGTGTAAAGGGGGCGCATGGCTACACCTTC; CDR3: CAWSVKGAHGYTF
D: .; size: .; V: TRBV30; J: TRBJ2-3; DNA: TGTGCCTGGAGTGTTTCAGGGAGCACAGATACGCAGTATTTT; CDR3: CAWSVSGSTDTQYF
D: .; size: once; V: TRBV4-1; J: TRBJ2-7; DNA: TGCGCCAGCAGCCAAGGCCCCCGGGACAACTCCTACGAGCAGTACTTC; CDR3: CASSQGPRDNSYEQYF
D: .; size: .; V: TRBV27; J: TRBJ2-2; DNA: TGTGCCAGCAGTTTACGGGGGGCCAACCCGACCGGGGAGCTGTTTTTT; CDR3: CASSLRGANPTGELFF
D: .; size: .; V: TRBV9; J: TRBJ2-7; DNA: TGTGCCAGCAGCGTGGGGACAGCCGGGAGGGGCACCTACGAGCAGTACTTC; CDR3: CASSVGTAGRGTYEQYF
D: .; size: once; V: TRBV5-5; J: TRBJ1-5; DNA: TGTGCCAGCAGCTTGACGGGTTATAGCAATCAGCCCCAGCATTTT; CDR3: CASSLTGYSNQPQHF
D: TRBD1; size: .; V: TRBV18; J: TRBJ1-5; DNA: TGTGCCAGCTCACCACCAGTGGAGACAGGGGATTTGCAGCAACAGCCCCAGCATTTT; CDR3: CASSPPVETGDLQQQPQHF
D: .; size: .; V: TRBV5-4; J: TRBJ2-7; DNA: TGTGCCAGCAGCACCTCCACTAGAGTCGAGCAGTACTTC; CDR3: CASSTSTRVEQYF
D: .; size: .; V: TRBV19; J: TRBJ2-7; DNA: TGTGCCAGTAAGAACGGGGGCGAGCAGTACTTC; CDR3: CASKNGGEQYF
D: TRBD1; size: once; V: TRBV28; J: TRBJ1-2; DNA: TGTGCCAGCGGACAGGTTGACTATGGCTACACCTTC; CDR3: CASGQVDYGYTF
D: .; size: .; V: TRBV7-9; J: TRBJ1-2; DNA: TGTGCCAGCAGCTTAGCCAGACAATTAGACCCAGGGGCCGACGGCTACACCTTC; CDR3: CASSLARQLDPGADGYTF
D: TRBD1; size: .; V: TRBV10-3; J: TRBJ2-7; DNA: TGTGCCATCGAGGGACAGGGATCCTACGAGCAGTACTTC; CDR3: CAIEGQGSYEQYF
D: .; size: .; V: TRBV9; J: TRBJ2-3; DNA: TGTGCCAGCAGCGAGACTAGTCGCGGCTTCACAGATACGCAGTATTTT; CDR3: CASSETSRGFTDTQYF
D: TRBD1; size: .; V: TRBV10-1; J: TRBJ1-1; DNA: TGCGCCAGCAGTGAGGGGACAGGGGGCGTTCTGAACACTGAAGCTTTCTTT; CDR3: CASSEGTGGVLNTEAFF
D: .; size: .; V: TRBV13; J: TRBJ1-2; DNA: TGTGCCAGCAGCTTAGGCCGCGGAGTGGATGGCTACACCTTC; CDR3: CASSLGRGVDGYTF
D: TRBD2; size: once; V: TRBV29-1; J: TRBJ2-1; DNA: TGCAGCGTTGAAGTTAAGCGGGGACCGCTGTTCTTC; CDR3: CSVEVKRGPLFF
D: TRBD2; size: .; V: TRBV25-1; J: TRBJ2-3; DNA: TGTGCCAGCAGTGACGGCCTAGCGGACACAGATACGCAGTATTTT; CDR3: CASSDGLADTDTQYF
D: .; size: .; V: TRBV28; J: TRBJ1-5; DNA: TGTGCCAGCAGTAACGACAGAAATAGCAATCAGCCCCAGCATTTT; CDR3: CASSNDRNSNQPQHF
D: .; size: .; V: TRBV28; J: TRBJ2-5; DNA: TGTGCCAGCGGTTTCGGGGTCCAAGAGACCCAGTACTTC; CDR3: CASGFGVQETQYF
D: .; size: few; V: TRBV6-6; J: TRBJ1-1; DNA: TGTGCCAGCAGTTCGTCTCCCACTGAAGCTTTCTTT; CDR3: CASSSSPTEAFF
D: .; size: .; V: TRBV4-1; J: TRBJ1-5; DNA: TGCGCCAGCAGCCAATTTCCAAATCAGCCCCAGCATTTT; CDR3: CASSQFPNQPQHF
D: .; size: .; V: TRBV30; J: TRBJ2-7; DNA: TGTGCCTGGAAGACGGGACTGGCACACTACGAGCAGTACTTC; CDR3: CAWKTGLAHYEQYF
D: TRBD1; size: .; V: TRBV10-3; J: TRBJ2-2; DNA: TGTGCCATCAGGGCCGGGACAGGGATGATCGGGGAGCTGTTTTTT; CDR3: CAIRAGTGMIGELFF
D: TRBD2; size: .; V: TRBV6-1; J: TRBJ2-7; DNA: TGTGCCAGCAGTGACCTATTTCTCGGACTAGCGGGTTATTACGAGCAGTACTTC; CDR3: CASSDLFLGLAGYYEQYF
D: .; size: .; V: TRBV2; J: TRBJ1-1; DNA: TGTGCCAGCAGCCTCAGGGAGGGGAACACTGAAGCTTTCTTT; CDR3: CASSLREGNTEAFF
D: .; size: .; V: TRBV2; J: TRBJ1-1; DNA: TGTGCCAGCAGTGAAACCGGCGGTGCAGCTTTCTTT; CDR3: CASSETGGAAFF
D: TRBD2; size: .; V: TRBV2; J: TRBJ2-5; DNA: TGTGCCAGCCGGCGGGGGGGTTACGTGGAGACCCAGTACTTC; CDR3: CASRRGGYVETQYF
D: TRBD2; size: .; V: TRBV30; J: TRBJ2-1; DNA: TGTGCCTGGCTAGCGGGGGGTTATGATGAGCAGTTCTTC; CDR3: CAWLAGGYDEQFF